What follows are 5 T cell receptor beta chains derived from one specimen sequenced in a study of neurological immune-mediated disorders. TCRdb re-analysed the 5' RACE reads in MiXCR, keeping a single row per CDR3 protein. Of fewer than 85,000 distinct CDR3 sequences in the sample, roughly 3.9% were seen once. The specimen was PBMCs. The origin of the receptors is a man aged 25 to 40 with multiple sclerosis.

This clonotype was counted only a few times. The chain couples TRBV12-3 or TRBV12-4 to TRBJ2-7; D not certain. CDR3 length: 15 residues. V shed 5 bases and J shed 1 base, with 15 bases lying between them. The CDR3 DNA follows: TGTGCCAGCAGTCCATCTTATACGGTTTCCTACGAGCAGTACTTC. Translated, it gives CASSPSYTVSYEQYF.

This clonotype was seen ten or more times. The chain is built from TRBV2 and TRBJ2-2, with 9 bases aligning to TRBD1. Germline V lookup: CDR1 SNHLY, CDR2 FYNNEI. The CDR3 totals 15 residues. J was trimmed by 5 bases and V by 3 bases; bases with no gene match: 4. The CDR3 coding sequence is TGTGCCAGCAGTGATTACAGGGGGCAAACCGGGGAGCTGTTTTTT. It yields the protein CASSDYRGQTGELFF.

Many counts were recorded for this clonotype. The chain joins TRBV6-5 to TRBJ2-5, with 8 positions matching TRBD1. V shed 7 bases, J shed 7 bases, and the junction held 26 bases outside the gene matches. CDR1 MNHEY and CDR2 SVGAGI come from the germline V gene. This CDR3 contains 19 residues. The CDR3 DNA reads as TGTGCCAGCACCGCCCCCCGCTCCGACAGGGGAGCTCGGTCGGGGACCCAGTACTTC. This codes for CASTAPRSDRGARSGTQYF.

A word on this clonotype: A read error may produce the germline difference seen at one junction end. CDR3 sequence (DNA): TGCGCCAGCAGCTTGAACAGGGATCAGCCCCAGAATTTT. Translating it yields CASSLNRDQPQNF. The chain couples TRBV5-1 to TRBJ1-5; the D gene is possibly TRBD1 (6 bases). The CDR3 covers 13 residues. Germline CDR1 is SGHRS and CDR2 is YFSETQ.

This clonotype was seen ten or more times. This chain links TRBV12-3 or TRBV12-4 with TRBJ1-5; the D is unclear. The CDR3 loop spans 13 amino acids. V was shortened by 3 bases and J by 7 bases, with 10 bases between the two germline ends. CDR3 coding DNA: TGTGCCAGCAGTTTGGCGGGGTCACAGCCCCAGCATTTT. It translates to CASSLAGSQPQHF.